These 22 T cell receptor beta chains came from one sample sequenced in a study of CD8 T cells in Susac syndrome. The authors reverse transcribed roughly 0.5 to 1 ug RNA with random hexamers. TCRdb re-called the immunoSEQ multiplex PCR reads with MiXCR, one entry per CDR3 protein. The data show 150,000 to 200,000 distinct CDR3 sequences, approximately 94% seen once. The sequencing input was CD4+ T cells from PBMCs. The receptors here all came from a human donor with Susac syndrome.

The V and J genes are TRBV4-3 and TRBJ2-7, with TRBD1 as a possible D gene (6 bases). The CDR3 consists of 14 residues. Germline-derived CDR1 and CDR2 are LGHNA and YSLEER. V was cut by 1 base and J by 6 bases, with 13 bases left in between. CDR3 residues: CASSQGRRGVEQYF. In DNA form, the CDR3 reads TGCGCCAGCAGCCAAGGTCGCAGGGGCGTCGAGCAGTACTTC.

V is TRBV5-4 and J is TRBJ2-3, with D maybe TRBD2 (6 bases). V lost 5 bases to trimming and J lost 0 bases, with 10 bases between them. CDR1 and CDR2 from the germline V gene are SGHNT and YYREEE (reference sequence). The CDR3 sequence is 14 residues long. This CDR3 reads CASRRDLSTDTQYF. The CDR3 nucleotides read TGTGCCAGCAGGCGGGACTTAAGCACAGATACGCAGTATTTT.

The rearrangement uses TRBV29-1 and TRBJ1-1; 7 bases match TRBD1. There are 14 residues in the CDR3. V lost 3 bases, J lost 2 bases, and 6 bases stayed unmatched. CDR1 and CDR2 from the germline V gene are SQVTM and ANQGSEA. The CDR3 reads CSVDWSGGNTEAFF. Here the CDR3 DNA reads TGCAGCGTTGATTGGTCAGGGGGAAACACTGAAGCTTTCTTT. Full variable domain (outside the CDR3, taken from reference TRBV29-1 and TRBJ1-1): SAVISQKPSRDICQRGTSLTIQCQVDSQVTMMFWYRQQPGQSLTLIATANQGSEATYESGFVIDKFPISRPNLTFSTLTVSNMSPEDSSIYLCSVDWSGGNTEAFFGQGTRLTVV.

This sequence joins TRBV5-1 and TRBJ2-3; D possibly uses TRBD1 or TRBD2 (5 bases each). Germline values: CDR1 SGHRS, CDR2 YFSETQ. The CDR3 totals 14 residues. V gave up 7 bases and J gave up 0 bases, with 12 bases separating them. In DNA, the CDR3 is TGCGCCAGCCGAGGGACCCATAGCACAGATACGCAGTATTTT. It specifies CASRGTHSTDTQYF.

This chain joins TRBV5-1 and TRBJ2-5; 11 bases match TRBD1. The V gene's germline CDR1 is SGHRS and CDR2 YFSETQ. Trimming cost V 4 bases and J 9 bases; bases outside gene matches: 8. This CDR3 contains 14 residues. The CDR3 sequence is CASSTGQGAPAQYF. The CDR3 coding sequence is TGCGCCAGCAGCACCGGACAGGGGGCCCCTGCCCAGTACTTC.

V is TRBV20-1 and J is TRBJ2-7, with D possibly TRBD2 on 7 matching bases. Per the germline V gene, CDR1 is DFQATT and CDR2 is SNEGSKA (reference sequence). The CDR3 has 14 amino acids. The V and J ends lost 3 bases and 1 base respectively, with 13 bases between them. The CDR3 protein is CSARVGGPSYEQYF. CDR3 sequence (DNA): TGCAGTGCTAGGGTCGGGGGGCCTTCCTACGAGCAGTACTTC.

The rearrangement links TRBV29-1 to TRBJ1-1; unclear D gene. Germline-derived CDR1 and CDR2 are SQVTM and ANQGSEA. The V and J ends lost 6 bases and 4 bases respectively, with 18 bases between them. The CDR3 is made up of 14 amino acids. The CDR3 coding sequence is TGCAGCGTCAAAGTACGGGAGTTTGGCACTGAAGCTTTCTTT. Translated, it gives CSVKVREFGTEAFF.

This clonotype was observed a few times. This rearrangement joins TRBV5-4 to TRBJ1-2, with 9 bases aligning to TRBD1. The CDR3 covers 13 residues. Trimming removed 5 bases from V and 6 bases from J; junction bases left unmatched: 5. CDR1 and CDR2 from the germline V gene are SGHNT and YYREEE (reference sequence). DNA for the CDR3: TGTGCCAGCAGTCCGGGACAGGGTAATGGCTACACCTTC. Residues: CASSPGQGNGYTF.

This rearrangement joins TRBV9 to TRBJ2-3; 13 positions agree with TRBD2. The CDR3 spans 17 residues. Trimming cost V 3 bases and J 4 bases; bases outside gene matches: 8. Germline V CDR1 and CDR2: SGDLS, YYNGEE. The CDR3 reads CASSALGGTSGADTQYF. The CDR3 region has the DNA TGTGCCAGCAGCGCCCTCGGTGGGACTAGCGGGGCAGATACGCAGTATTTT.

The chain uses TRBV6-6 and TRBJ2-6; D gene ambiguous. The CDR3 loop spans 15 amino acids. Between the trimmed V and J ends, which lost 6 bases and 2 bases, there was a span of 11 bases. CDR1 and CDR2 from the germline V gene are MNHNY and SVGAGI (reference sequence). CDR3 DNA sequence: TGTGCCAGCAGCCCATGGAGAGCTGGGGCCAACGTCCTGACTTTC. Its protein is CASSPWRAGANVLTF.

The gene calls are TRBV2 and TRBJ1-5; 12 bases agree with TRBD1. Losses at the gene ends were 5 bases for V and 4 bases for J; bases not matched to a gene: 3. This CDR3 has 15 residues. CDR1 is SNHLY, CDR2 FYNNEI, per germline. The CDR3 DNA is TGTGCCAGCAGTCGGGGACAGGGGGCGAATCAGCCCCAGCATTTT. Its translation is CASSRGQGANQPQHF.

The gene calls are TRBV24-1 and TRBJ2-3; 11 bases fit TRBD2. This CDR3 has 15 amino acids. The ends lost 4 bases at V and 6 bases at J; junction bases unmatched: 5. Germline V gene sequence: CDR1 KGHDR, CDR2 SFDVKD. The CDR3 bases are TGTGCCACCAGTGACGCTCGGACTAGCGGGGATACGCAGTATTTT. As protein: CATSDARTSGDTQYF.

The chain links TRBV3-1 to TRBJ2-3; D not certain. The length of the CDR3 is 13 residues. V was cut by 4 bases and J by 6 bases, with 11 bases left in between. The germline gives CDR1 LGHDT, CDR2 YNNKEL (reference sequence). DNA of the CDR3: TGTGCCAGCAGCCTCAACGGTGCGGATACGCAGTATTTT. Protein: CASSLNGADTQYF.

The rearrangement joins TRBV4-3 to TRBJ1-2, with D tentatively TRBD1 (5 bases). Per the germline V gene, CDR1 is LGHNA and CDR2 is YSLEER. The CDR3 runs 15 residues. Trimming pared 0 bases from V and 1 base from J, leaving 9 bases between. This chain's CDR3 is CASSQDTGGNYGYTF. CDR3 in DNA: TGCGCCAGCAGCCAAGATACAGGCGGTAACTATGGCTACACCTTC.

The CDR3 sequence: CASSQELARVNQETQYF. The CDR3 coding sequence is TGCGCCAGCAGCCAAGAGCTCGCCAGGGTTAACCAAGAGACCCAGTACTTC. The V and J genes are TRBV4-1 and TRBJ2-5, with D tentatively TRBD1 (5 bases). In germline, CDR1 is MGHRA, CDR2 YSYEKL. The CDR3 length is 17 residues. The V gene lost 0 bases and the J gene lost 0 bases, with 14 bases spanning the gap.

The chain links TRBV21-1 to TRBJ2-7. TRBV21-1 is deemed a pseudogene. There are 12 residues in the CDR3. The CDR3 sequence: CASSKAPYEQYF. CDR3 nucleotide sequence: TGTGCCAGCAGCAAAGCCCCCTACGAGCAGTACTTC.

This clonotype occurred once. The V call is TRBV29-1, the J call TRBJ1-2, with D unclear. CDR3 length equals 11 residues. The V and J ends lost 4 bases and 11 bases respectively, with 14 bases between them. Germline lookup yields CDR1 SQVTM and CDR2 ANQGSEA. For the CDR3, the DNA is TGCAGCGTTGGTTCTACGGGAGGGTACACCTTC. Its translation: CSVGSTGGYTF.

V usage is TRBV20-1 and J usage is TRBJ1-5, with D maybe TRBD1 (6 bases). Germline CDR1 DFQATT, CDR2 SNEGSKA (reference sequence). CDR3 size: 15 residues. Trimming shortened V by 3 bases and J by 0 bases, and 12 bases separated the two germline ends. The CDR3 here is CSASPGQYSNQPQHF. CDR3 sequence (DNA): TGCAGTGCTAGTCCCGGACAGTATAGCAATCAGCCCCAGCATTTT.

The chain uses TRBV2 and TRBJ1-1, with D uncertain. With 4 bases removed from V and 7 bases from J, the gap between germline ends came to 16 bases. Germline V gives CDR1 SNHLY, CDR2 FYNNEI. The CDR3 length is 14 residues. The CDR3 sequence is CASSAAVRQHEAFF. The CDR3 DNA follows: TGTGCCAGCAGTGCCGCCGTGAGGCAACATGAAGCTTTCTTT.

V usage is TRBV20-1 and J usage is TRBJ1-5, with a tentative D call TRBD1 (5 bases). Trimming removed 5 bases at V and 4 bases at J, with 12 bases between. The CDR3 totals 13 residues. Per the germline V gene, CDR1 is DFQATT and CDR2 is SNEGSKA (reference sequence). CDR3 residues: CSALPGWNQPQHF. The CDR3 DNA reads as TGCAGTGCTCTACCAGGGTGGAATCAGCCCCAGCATTTT.

This chain links TRBV2 with TRBJ1-2; D possibly corresponds to TRBD1 (5 bases). Germline CDR1 reads SNHLY; CDR2 reads FYNNEI. The CDR3 covers 13 residues. Trimming removed 6 bases from V and 11 bases from J, with 19 bases in between. The CDR3 DNA follows: TGTGCCAGCAGCGTCCAGGGAATAGCCTCTTACACCTTC. Encoded protein: CASSVQGIASYTF.

This chain's CDR3 is CASQTNRANIQYF. CDR3 in DNA: TGTGCCAGCCAGACGAACAGGGCGAACATTCAGTACTTC. V is TRBV6-5 and J is TRBJ2-4, with TRBD1 as a possible D gene (6 bases). The V end lost 8 bases, the J end lost 7 bases, and 15 bases lay between the germline ends. Germline CDR1 is MNHEY and CDR2 is SVGAGI. The CDR3 contains 13 residues.